These T cell receptor beta chains were read from a single sample in a study of T-cell memory formation after mild COVID-19. Using its own MiXCR run on the 5' RACE reads, TCRdb lists one record per CDR3 protein. Of 360,000 or so distinct CDR3 sequences in the sample, approximately 27% were seen once. The sequenced material came from PBMCs or a T cell subset sorted from them (not recorded which). These receptors came from an adult woman who had mild COVID-19 (a few samples of this study predate the infection). Cell type and time point are not known. Each CDR3 is given with its conserved first and last residue.

CDR3 protein,V gene,J gene
CASSWTGDNQPQHF,TRBV2,TRBJ1-5
CASSRSGTLNEQFF,TRBV5-1,TRBJ2-1
CAWSVSGGAEEYF,TRBV30,TRBJ2-3
CASSQDPQSSYNSPLHF,TRBV14,TRBJ1-6
CASSPRDGPSYEQYF,TRBV18,TRBJ2-7
CASSSHNYEQYF,TRBV11-2,TRBJ2-7
CSGKSGAQRGAFF,TRBV20-1,TRBJ1-1
CASSNGAAQEETQYF,TRBV7-9,TRBJ2-5
CASLRREWGGDTQYF,TRBV5-1,TRBJ2-3
CATSRGSGLAGLFQETQYF,TRBV15,TRBJ2-5
CASSQEYRTQYF,TRBV3-1,TRBJ2-3
CASSYHGLGAGGREETQYF,TRBV6-5,TRBJ2-5
CSADRGTGYGYTF,TRBV20-1,TRBJ1-2
CSASPGVGGYTF,TRBV20-1,TRBJ1-2
CASRSRDRRTYEQYF,TRBV5-6,TRBJ2-7
CASKGDSSYEQYF,TRBV6-2/TRBV6-3,TRBJ2-7
CASSLFGQNTDTQYF,TRBV7-2,TRBJ2-3
CASSSRRTSGRTGANVLTF,TRBV5-1,TRBJ2-6
CASSVGGSGTDTQYF,TRBV2,TRBJ2-3
CASSLILGLAGVTDTQYF,TRBV7-3,TRBJ2-3
CASSYIGSTSYGYTF,TRBV6-5,TRBJ1-2
CASSRGQVNTEAFF,TRBV7-3,TRBJ1-1
CASSIGDSTGEQYF,TRBV19,TRBJ2-7
CASSLDNSNTEAFF,TRBV7-9,TRBJ1-1
CASTALATRGEQFF,TRBV27,TRBJ2-1
CAWSIWSGVGEQYF,TRBV30,TRBJ2-7
CATSRAGAYGYTF,TRBV15,TRBJ1-2
CASSLLGREQFF,TRBV7-2,TRBJ2-1
CASSLGLTREQYF,TRBV5-6,TRBJ2-7
CASSARQGAPGELFF,TRBV19,TRBJ2-2
CASSLYGTYNEQFF,TRBV5-1,TRBJ2-1
CATSNLVGSYEQYF,TRBV15,TRBJ2-7
CASRLRGMGRRNSPLHF,TRBV28,TRBJ1-6
CASSSGTSLRETQYF,TRBV6-1,TRBJ2-5
CASIGTGAYNEQFF,TRBV12-3/TRBV12-4,TRBJ2-1
CASSPRQGAGQPQHF,TRBV18,TRBJ1-5
CASSLESQETQYF,TRBV5-6,TRBJ2-5
CASSVDVAGGSYEQYF,TRBV9,TRBJ2-7
CSVSSGTRNEQFF,TRBV29-1,TRBJ2-1
CASSYSLQGQRRGEQYF,TRBV6-2/TRBV6-3,TRBJ2-7
CASRSGTVTSGNTIYF,TRBV7-9,TRBJ1-3
CAPSRQESYNEQFF,TRBV24-1,TRBJ2-1